This T cell receptor beta chain was captured in a study of tumor-infiltrating lymphocytes in primary liver carcinoma (TCRdb year 2017). Broadly, across the study: Of the five patients, three men and two women aged 30 to 69 years, four had hepatocellular carcinoma and one had combined HCC and intrahepatic cholangiocarcinoma. Repertoires from technical replicates were highly reproducible, with mean shared-clone rates around 0.89 and correlation coefficients above 0.95. The five patients had tumors of stage T1-T3 N0M0, with maximum diameters ranging from 4.2 to 10 cm. A total of approximately 35 specimens from 5 patients underwent TCRbeta repertoire sequencing, comprising around 25 tumor regions, 5 adjacent noncancerous liver tissues and 5 peripheral blood samples. Agilent mRNA microarray profiling was performed on the 25 tumor region samples to relate TCRbeta repertoire diversity to the local molecular phenotype. Across five regions of each liver tumor, along with adjacent normal tissue and blood, the study brought together TCRbeta repertoire sequencing, expression microarrays and whole-exome sequencing. Samples yielded roughly 3.5 to 7.13 million productive TCRbeta reads; read depth did not differ significantly between tissue types.

TCRbeta-specific cDNA was reverse-transcribed from 500 ng total RNA using a constant-region primer and ProtoScript II reverse transcriptase. TCRbeta libraries were built with three nested multiplex PCR rounds, a slightly modified ARM-PCR procedure. Each of the first two PCR rounds ran for 9 to 11 cycles using multiplex TRBV1-TRBV30 forward primers together with a Cbeta reverse primer. Sample barcodes and Illumina adapters were added in a final 25-cycle PCR using Deep VentR polymerase. Before sequencing, amplicons between 200 and 500 bp were purified from gel using a QIAquick gel extraction kit. An Illumina HiSeq 2500 was used to sequence the TCRbeta amplicons with 250-bp paired-end reads. The study's processing was this. To recover full CDR3 sequences, reads were quality-trimmed using Trimmomatic v0.33 and paired reads were then merged using FLASH v1.2.11. V, D and J germline segments were assigned to the rearranged TCRbeta sequences using MiGEC v1.2.1b. Clonotype statistics, along with Shannon-Wiener diversity indices, were calculated using VDJtools v1.0.0. Except for diversity analysis, only the 250 most abundant clonotypes of each sample were used in subsequent analyses to reduce sampling bias. TCRdb ran its own pipeline on the public reads, namely fastp trimming at Q25 and MiXCR clone calling, and kept in-frame beta chains. Each record represents a unique CDR3 protein, reported with the most common genes and DNA among its rows. The authors' filters were not applied to this entry. This sample lists 60,000 to 90,000 distinct CDR3 sequences; more than 60% were detected once. The ten most abundant clones make up about a quarter of the sample.

This clonotype appeared many times. No cognate antigen has been identified for it. Nothing much larger sits one base from this clone, and base qualities are not available. Summary of the overall study and its limitations: Only the TCR beta chain was sequenced, which likely underestimates true repertoire diversity because unpaired alpha chains were not captured. Compared with blood, tumors had a significantly larger share of the repertoire taken up by the top 250 clones (p = 0.039). Only roughly 7-24% of top clones appeared in all five regions of a tumor, which suggests that tumor-infiltrating T cells are spatially heterogeneous. Consistent with antigen-driven expansion, pairs of tumor regions showed higher repertoire overlap (mean around 35%) than either tumor-adjacent pairs (about 17%) or tumor-blood pairs (around 14%). Since the samples were bulk and unsorted, there was no way to compare CD4+ and CD8+ T cell repertoires. The study included only five patients, and the authors note findings should be validated in a larger study.

V is clipped by 5 bases and J by 6 bases, and the sequence between their germline boundaries is 21 bases long. Sequences SGHAT (CDR1) and FQNNGV (CDR2) are obtained from the germline V gene. The CDR3 contains 16 residues, cysteine and phenylalanine counted. The sequence is cut down to CDR3 DNA, 48 bases in frame from base 1. Total RNA and DNA were co-extracted from about 20-30 mg of bulk tissue with the AllPrep DNA/RNA mini kit, without cell sorting. Surgical resection was performed in China between late 2015 and 2016 on about 5 patients with histopathologically diagnosed primary liver carcinoma. At the time of sampling, the patients were treatment-naive and had chronic HBV infection. Each tumor was sampled at five spatially separated regions: the tumor centre plus the superior, inferior, left-lateral and right-lateral poles. According to histology, viable tumor cells made up more than 75% of every tumor sample. Fresh tumor and adjacent tissue pieces were bisected; one half was stored in RNAlater at -80°C, the other sent for histology.

What was sequenced was liver tumor tissue from sampling region 4. The cell subset or site label here, explained by the study, means: tumor region T4, right-lateral pole. The source of this sequence is a man aged 35-49 years with primary liver carcinoma and hepatitis B virus infection. This receptor chain uses TRBV11-2 and TRBJ2-3; perhaps TRBD2 is the D gene, with 6 bases matching. The CDR3 region: CASSELRDSSGDTQYF. The bases are TGTGCCAGCAGCGAACTCCGGGACTCATCAGGGGATACGCAGTATTTT.